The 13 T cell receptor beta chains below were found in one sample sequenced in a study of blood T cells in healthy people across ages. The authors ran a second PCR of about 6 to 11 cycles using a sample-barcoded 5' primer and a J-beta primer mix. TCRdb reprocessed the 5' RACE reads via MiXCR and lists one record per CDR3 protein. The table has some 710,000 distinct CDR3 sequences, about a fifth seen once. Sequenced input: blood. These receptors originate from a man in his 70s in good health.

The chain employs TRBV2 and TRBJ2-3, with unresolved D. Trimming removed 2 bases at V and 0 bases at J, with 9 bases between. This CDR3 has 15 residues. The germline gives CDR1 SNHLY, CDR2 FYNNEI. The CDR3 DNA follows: TGTGCCAGCAGTGAACTTCTTCCTAGCACAGATACGCAGTATTTT. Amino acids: CASSELLPSTDTQYF.

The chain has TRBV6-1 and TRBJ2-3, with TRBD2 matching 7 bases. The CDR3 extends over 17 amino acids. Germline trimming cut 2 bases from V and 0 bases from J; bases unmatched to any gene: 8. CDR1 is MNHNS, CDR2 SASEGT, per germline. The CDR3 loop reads CASSENLGGGSTDTQYF. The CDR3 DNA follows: TGTGCCAGCAGTGAAAATTTGGGGGGGGGTAGCACAGATACGCAGTATTTT.

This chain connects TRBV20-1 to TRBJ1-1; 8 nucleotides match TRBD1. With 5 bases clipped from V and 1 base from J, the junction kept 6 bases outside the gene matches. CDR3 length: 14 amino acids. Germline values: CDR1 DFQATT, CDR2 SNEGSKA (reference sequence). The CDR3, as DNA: TGCAGTGCTGAAAACAGGGGGGGGAACACTGAAGCTTTCTTT. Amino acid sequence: CSAENRGGNTEAFF.

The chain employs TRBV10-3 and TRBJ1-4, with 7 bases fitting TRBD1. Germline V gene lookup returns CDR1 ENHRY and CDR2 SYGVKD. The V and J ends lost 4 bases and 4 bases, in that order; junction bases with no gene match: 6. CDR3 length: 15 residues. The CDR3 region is CAISVNRDSNEKLFF. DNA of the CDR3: TGTGCCATCAGTGTCAACAGGGACAGTAATGAAAAACTGTTTTTT.

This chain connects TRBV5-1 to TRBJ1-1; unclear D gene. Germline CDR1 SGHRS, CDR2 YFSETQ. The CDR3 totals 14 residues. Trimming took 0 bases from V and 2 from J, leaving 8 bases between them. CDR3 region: CASSLGLHNTEAFF. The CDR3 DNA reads TGCGCCAGCAGCTTGGGGCTACATAACACTGAAGCTTTCTTT.

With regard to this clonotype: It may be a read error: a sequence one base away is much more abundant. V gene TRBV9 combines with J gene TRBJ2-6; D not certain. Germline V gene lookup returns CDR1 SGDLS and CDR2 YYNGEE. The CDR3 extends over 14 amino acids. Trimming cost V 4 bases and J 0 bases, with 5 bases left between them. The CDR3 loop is CASSQVSGANVLTF. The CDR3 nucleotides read TGTGCCAGCAGCCAAGTCTCTGGGGCCAACGTCCTGACTTTC.

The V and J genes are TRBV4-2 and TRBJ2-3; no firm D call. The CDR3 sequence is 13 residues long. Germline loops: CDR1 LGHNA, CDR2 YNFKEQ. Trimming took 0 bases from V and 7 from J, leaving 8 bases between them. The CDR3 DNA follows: TGTGCCAGCAGCCAAGAAGTGGCGAATACGCAGTATTTT. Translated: CASSQEVANTQYF.

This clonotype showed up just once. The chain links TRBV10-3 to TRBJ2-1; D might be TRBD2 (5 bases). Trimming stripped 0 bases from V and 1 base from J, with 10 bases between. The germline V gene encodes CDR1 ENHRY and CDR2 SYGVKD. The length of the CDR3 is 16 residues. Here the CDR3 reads CAISESKQRSYNEQFF. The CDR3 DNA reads TGTGCCATCAGTGAGTCGAAACAGCGGTCCTACAATGAGCAGTTCTTC.

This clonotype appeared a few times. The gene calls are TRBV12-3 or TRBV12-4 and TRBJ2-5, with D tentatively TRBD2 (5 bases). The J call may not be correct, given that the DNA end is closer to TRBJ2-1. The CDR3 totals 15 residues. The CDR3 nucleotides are TGTGCCAGCAGTTTAGGGGGAGTGTCGGGCAATGAGCAGTTCTTC. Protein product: CASSLGGVSGNEQFF.

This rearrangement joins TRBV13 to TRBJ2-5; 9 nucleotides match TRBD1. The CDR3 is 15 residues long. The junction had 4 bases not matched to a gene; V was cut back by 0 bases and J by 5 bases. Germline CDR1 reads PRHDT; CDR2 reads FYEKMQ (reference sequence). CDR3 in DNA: TGTGCCAGCAGCTTAGGAACAGGGGGCCGGGAGACCCAGTACTTC. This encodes CASSLGTGGRETQYF.

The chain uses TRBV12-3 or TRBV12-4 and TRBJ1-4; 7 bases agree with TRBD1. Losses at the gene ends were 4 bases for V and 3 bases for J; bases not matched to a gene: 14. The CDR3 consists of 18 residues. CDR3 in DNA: TGTGCCAGCAGTTCCGGGACAGTGGTCGGGGTAGCTAATGAAAAACTGTTTTTT. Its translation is CASSSGTVVGVANEKLFF.

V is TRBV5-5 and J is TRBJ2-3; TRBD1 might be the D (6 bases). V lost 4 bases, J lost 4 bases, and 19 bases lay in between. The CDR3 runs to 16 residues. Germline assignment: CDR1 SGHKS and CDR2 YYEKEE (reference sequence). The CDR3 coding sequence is TGTGCCAGCAGCAGACCACAGGGATTAGGCGCAGATACGCAGTATTTT. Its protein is CASSRPQGLGADTQYF.

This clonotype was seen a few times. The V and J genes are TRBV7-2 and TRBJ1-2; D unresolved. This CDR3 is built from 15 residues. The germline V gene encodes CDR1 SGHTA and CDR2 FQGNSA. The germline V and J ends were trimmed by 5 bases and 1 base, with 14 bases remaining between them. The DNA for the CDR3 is TGTGCCAGCAGCCCCCCCTTGCGGATTAACTATGGCTACACCTTC. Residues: CASSPPLRINYGYTF.